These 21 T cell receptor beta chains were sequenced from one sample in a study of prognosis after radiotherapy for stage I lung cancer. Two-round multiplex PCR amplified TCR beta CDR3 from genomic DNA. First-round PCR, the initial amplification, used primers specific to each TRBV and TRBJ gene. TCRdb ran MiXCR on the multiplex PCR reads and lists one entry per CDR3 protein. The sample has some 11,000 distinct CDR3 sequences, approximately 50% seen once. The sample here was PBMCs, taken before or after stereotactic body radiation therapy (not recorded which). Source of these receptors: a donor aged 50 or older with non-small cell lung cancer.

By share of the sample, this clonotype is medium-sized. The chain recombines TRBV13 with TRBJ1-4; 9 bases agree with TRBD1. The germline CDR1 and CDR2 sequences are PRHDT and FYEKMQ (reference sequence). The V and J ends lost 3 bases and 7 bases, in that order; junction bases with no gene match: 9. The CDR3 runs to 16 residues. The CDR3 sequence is CASSLNRGRKGEKLFF. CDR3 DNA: TGTGCCAGCAGCTTGAACAGGGGGCGCAAAGGTGAAAAACTGTTTTTT. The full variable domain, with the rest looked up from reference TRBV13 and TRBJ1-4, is AAGVIQSPRHLIKEKRETATLKCYPIPRHDTVYWYQQGPGQDPQFLISFYEKMQSDKGSIPDRFSAQQFSDYHSELNMSSLELGDSALYFCASSLNRGRKGEKLFFGSGTQLSVL.

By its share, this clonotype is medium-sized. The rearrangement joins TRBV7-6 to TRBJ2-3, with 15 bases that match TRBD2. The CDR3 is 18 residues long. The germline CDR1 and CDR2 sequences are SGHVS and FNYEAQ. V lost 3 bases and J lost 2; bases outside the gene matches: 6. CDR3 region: CASSFQGTSGGITDTQYF. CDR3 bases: TGTGCCAGCAGCTTCCAAGGGACTAGCGGGGGGATCACAGATACGCAGTATTTT.

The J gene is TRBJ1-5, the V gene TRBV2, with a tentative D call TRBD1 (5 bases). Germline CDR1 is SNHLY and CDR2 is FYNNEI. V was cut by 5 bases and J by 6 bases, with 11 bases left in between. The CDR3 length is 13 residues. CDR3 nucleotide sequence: TGTGCCAGCAGTACAGACAGTAGTCAGCCCCAGCATTTT. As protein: CASSTDSSQPQHF.

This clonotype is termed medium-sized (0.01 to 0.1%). The CDR3 sequence: CASSIGGGTDTQYF. The CDR3 DNA reads as TGTGCCAGTAGTATAGGGGGAGGTACAGATACGCAGTATTTT. The J gene is TRBJ2-3, the V gene TRBV19, with a weak D call TRBD2 (6 bases). CDR3 size: 14 residues. Germline assignment: CDR1 LNHDA and CDR2 SQIVND (reference sequence). The V and J ends lost 1 base and 3 bases respectively, with 8 bases between them.

The CDR3 region has the DNA TGTGCCAGCAGTCTAGACTATGGCTACACCTTC. This sequence encodes CASSLDYGYTF. V and J are TRBV6-2 or TRBV6-3 and TRBJ1-2; D gene uncertain. Per the germline V gene, CDR1 is MNHEY and CDR2 is SVGEGT. V was shortened by 5 bases and J by 3 bases, with 4 bases between the two germline ends. The CDR3 runs to 11 residues.

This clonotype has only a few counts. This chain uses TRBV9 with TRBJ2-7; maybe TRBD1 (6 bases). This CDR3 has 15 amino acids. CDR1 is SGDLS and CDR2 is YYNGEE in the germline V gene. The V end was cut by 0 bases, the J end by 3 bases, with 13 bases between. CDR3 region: CASSVGRGHLYEQYF. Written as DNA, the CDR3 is TGTGCCAGCAGCGTAGGAAGGGGACACCTCTACGAGCAGTACTTC.

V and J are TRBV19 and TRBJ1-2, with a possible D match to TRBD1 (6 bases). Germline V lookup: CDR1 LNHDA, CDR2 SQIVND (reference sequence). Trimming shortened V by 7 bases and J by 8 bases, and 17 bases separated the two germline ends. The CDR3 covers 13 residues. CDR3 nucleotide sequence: TGTGCCAGTACAGACAGGCACCCAGGGGGCTACACCTTC. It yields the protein CASTDRHPGGYTF.

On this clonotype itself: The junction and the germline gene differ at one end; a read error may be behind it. The CDR3 protein is CAISFRVEGVKNEQFF. The CDR3 nucleotides are TGTGCCATCAGTTTCCGGGTAGAGGGGGTTAAAAATGAGCAGTTCTTC. The rearrangement uses TRBV6-2 or TRBV6-3 and TRBJ2-1; the D gene is possibly TRBD1 (6 bases). CDR1 and CDR2 (germline): MNHEY, SVGEGT. This CDR3 is built from 16 residues.

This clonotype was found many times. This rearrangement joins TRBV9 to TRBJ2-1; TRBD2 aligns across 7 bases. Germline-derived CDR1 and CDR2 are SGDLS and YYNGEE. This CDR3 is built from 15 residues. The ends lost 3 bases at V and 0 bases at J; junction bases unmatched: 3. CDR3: CASSGGGSSYNEQFF. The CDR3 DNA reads TGTGCCAGCAGCGGGGGCGGGAGCTCCTACAATGAGCAGTTCTTC.

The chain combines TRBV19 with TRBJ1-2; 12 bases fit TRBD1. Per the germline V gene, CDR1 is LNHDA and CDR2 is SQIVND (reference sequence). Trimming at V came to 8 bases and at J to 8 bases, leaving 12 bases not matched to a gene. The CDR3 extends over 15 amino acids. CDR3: CASHVPGQGARGYTF. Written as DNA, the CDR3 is TGTGCCAGTCACGTCCCGGGACAGGGGGCGCGGGGCTACACCTTC.

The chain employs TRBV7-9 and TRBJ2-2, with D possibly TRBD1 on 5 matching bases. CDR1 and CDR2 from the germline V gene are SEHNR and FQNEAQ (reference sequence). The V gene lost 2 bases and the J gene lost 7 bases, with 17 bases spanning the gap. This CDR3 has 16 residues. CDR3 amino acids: CASSLRSAGSGGELFF. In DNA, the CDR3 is TGTGCCAGCAGCTTAAGGTCGGCAGGGTCTGGCGGGGAGCTGTTTTTT.

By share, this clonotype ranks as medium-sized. The CDR3 spells CSVQFAWTGELFF. The DNA for the CDR3 is TGCAGCGTCCAATTTGCGTGGACCGGGGAGCTGTTTTTT. This rearrangement joins TRBV29-1 to TRBJ2-2, with no clear D. Trimming pared 6 bases from V and 5 bases from J, leaving 13 bases between. Germline lookup yields CDR1 SQVTM and CDR2 ANQGSEA. CDR3 size: 13 residues.

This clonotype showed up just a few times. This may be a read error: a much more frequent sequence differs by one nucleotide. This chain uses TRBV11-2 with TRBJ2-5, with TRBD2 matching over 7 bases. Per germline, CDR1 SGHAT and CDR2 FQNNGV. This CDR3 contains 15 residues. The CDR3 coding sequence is TGTGCCAGCAGCTTAGATTCTCCTAGGCGGGAGATCCAGTACTTC. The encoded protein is CASSLDSPRREIQYF.

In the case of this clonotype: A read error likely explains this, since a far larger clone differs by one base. The CDR3 reads CASRPEGGAHNEQFF. The CDR3 DNA follows: TGTGCCAGCCGTCCTGAGGGGGGGGCACACAATGAGCAGTTCTTC. The chain has TRBV19 and TRBJ2-5; possibly TRBD2 for D (7 bases). The J call is doubtful: the DNA matches TRBJ2-1 better. CDR3 size: 15 residues. CDR1 and CDR2 from the germline V gene are LNHDA and SQIVND (reference sequence).

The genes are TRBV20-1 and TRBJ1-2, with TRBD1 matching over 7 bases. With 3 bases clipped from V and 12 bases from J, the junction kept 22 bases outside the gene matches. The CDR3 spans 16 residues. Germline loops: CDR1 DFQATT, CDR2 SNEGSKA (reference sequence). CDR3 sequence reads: CSARPAGGGFNYGHTF. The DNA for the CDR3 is TGCAGTGCTAGGCCGGCAGGGGGTGGGTTTAACTACGGCCACACCTTC.

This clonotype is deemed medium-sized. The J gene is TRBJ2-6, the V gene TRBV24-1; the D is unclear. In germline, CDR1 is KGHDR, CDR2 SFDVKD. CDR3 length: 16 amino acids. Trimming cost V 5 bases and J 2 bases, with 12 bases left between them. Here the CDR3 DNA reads TGTGCCACCAGTGTCACCGGCACGGCTGGGGCCAACGTCCTGACTTTC. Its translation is CATSVTGTAGANVLTF.

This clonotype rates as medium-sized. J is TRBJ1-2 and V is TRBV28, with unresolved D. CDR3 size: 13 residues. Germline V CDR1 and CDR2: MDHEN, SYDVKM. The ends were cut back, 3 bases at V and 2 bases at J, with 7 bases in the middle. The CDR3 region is CASSFRANYGYTF. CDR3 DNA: TGTGCCAGCAGTTTTCGGGCAAACTATGGCTACACCTTC.

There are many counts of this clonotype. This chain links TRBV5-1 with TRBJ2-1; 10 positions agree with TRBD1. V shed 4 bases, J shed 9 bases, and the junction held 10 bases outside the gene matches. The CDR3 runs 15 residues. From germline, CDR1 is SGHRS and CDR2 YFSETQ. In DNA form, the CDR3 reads TGCGCCAGCAGCCTGACAGGGGGCGTATTAGTTGAGCAGTTCTTC. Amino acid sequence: CASSLTGGVLVEQFF.

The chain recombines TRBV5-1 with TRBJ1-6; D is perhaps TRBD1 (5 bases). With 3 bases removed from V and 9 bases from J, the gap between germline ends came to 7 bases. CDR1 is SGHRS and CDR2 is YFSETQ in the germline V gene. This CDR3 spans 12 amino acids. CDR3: CASSWDLSPLHF. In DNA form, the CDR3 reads TGCGCCAGCAGCTGGGACCTTTCACCCCTCCACTTT.

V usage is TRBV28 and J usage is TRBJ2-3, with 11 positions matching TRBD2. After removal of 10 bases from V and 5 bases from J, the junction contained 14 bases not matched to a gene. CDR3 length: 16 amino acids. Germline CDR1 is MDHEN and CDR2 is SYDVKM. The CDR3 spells CANIYEIGLAGDTQYF. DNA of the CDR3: TGTGCCAACATCTATGAAATAGGACTAGCGGGAGATACGCAGTATTTT. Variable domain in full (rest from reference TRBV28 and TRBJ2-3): DVKVTQSSRYLVKRTGEKVFLECVQDMDHENMFWYRQDPGLGLRLIYFSYDVKMKEKGDIPEGYSVSREKKERFSLILESASTNQTSMYLCANIYEIGLAGDTQYFGPGTRLTVL.

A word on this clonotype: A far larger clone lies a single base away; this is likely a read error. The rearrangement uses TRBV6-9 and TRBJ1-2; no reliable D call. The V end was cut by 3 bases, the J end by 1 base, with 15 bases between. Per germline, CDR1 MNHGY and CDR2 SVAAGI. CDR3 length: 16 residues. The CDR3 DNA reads TGTGCCAGCAGTTACCCATATGTGGCGTTTAACTATGGCTACACCTTC. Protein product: CASSYPYVAFNYGYTF.